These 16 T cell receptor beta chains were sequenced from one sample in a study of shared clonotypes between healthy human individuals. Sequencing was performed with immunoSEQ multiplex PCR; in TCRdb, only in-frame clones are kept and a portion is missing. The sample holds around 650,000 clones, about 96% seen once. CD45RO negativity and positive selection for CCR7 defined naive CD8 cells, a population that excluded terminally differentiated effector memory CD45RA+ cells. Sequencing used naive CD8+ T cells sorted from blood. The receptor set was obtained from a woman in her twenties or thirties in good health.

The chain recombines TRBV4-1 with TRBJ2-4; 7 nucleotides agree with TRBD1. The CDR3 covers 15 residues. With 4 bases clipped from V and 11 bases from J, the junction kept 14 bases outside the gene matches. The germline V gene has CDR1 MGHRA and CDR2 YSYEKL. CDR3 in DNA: TGCGCCAGCAGCCTCCGCAACACAGGGGAAGGGGTTCAGTACTTC. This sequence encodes CASSLRNTGEGVQYF.

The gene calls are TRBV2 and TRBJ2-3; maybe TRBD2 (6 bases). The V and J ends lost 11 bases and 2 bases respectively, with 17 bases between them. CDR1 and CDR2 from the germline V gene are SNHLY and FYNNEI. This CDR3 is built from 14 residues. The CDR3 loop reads CASRPRGYTDTQYF. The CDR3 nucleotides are TGTGCCTCCCGACCGCGGGGATACACAGATACGCAGTATTTT.

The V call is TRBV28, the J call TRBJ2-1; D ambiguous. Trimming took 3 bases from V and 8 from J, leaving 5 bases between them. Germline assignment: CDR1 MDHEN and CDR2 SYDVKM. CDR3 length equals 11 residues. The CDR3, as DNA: TGTGCCAGCAGTTTTGCATATGAGCAGTTCTTC. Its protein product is CASSFAYEQFF.

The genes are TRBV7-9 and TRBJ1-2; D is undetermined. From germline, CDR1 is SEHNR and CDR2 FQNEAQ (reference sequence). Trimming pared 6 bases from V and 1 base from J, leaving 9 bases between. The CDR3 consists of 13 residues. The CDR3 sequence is CASRAEHNYGYTF. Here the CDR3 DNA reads TGTGCCAGCAGGGCAGAGCATAACTATGGCTACACCTTC.

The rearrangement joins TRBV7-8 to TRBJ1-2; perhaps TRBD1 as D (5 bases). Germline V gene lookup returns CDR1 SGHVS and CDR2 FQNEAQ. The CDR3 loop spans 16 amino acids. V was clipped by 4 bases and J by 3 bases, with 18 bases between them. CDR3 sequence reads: CASSSRGDSSDYGYTF. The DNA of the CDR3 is TGTGCCAGCAGCTCCCGTGGGGACTCTTCGGACTATGGCTACACCTTC.

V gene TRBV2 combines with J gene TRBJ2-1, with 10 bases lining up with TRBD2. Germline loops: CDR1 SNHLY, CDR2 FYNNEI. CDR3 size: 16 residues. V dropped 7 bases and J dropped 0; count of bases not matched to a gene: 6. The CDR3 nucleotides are TGTGCCAGCAAAGGGACTAGCGTTCTCTCCTACAATGAGCAGTTCTTC. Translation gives CASKGTSVLSYNEQFF.

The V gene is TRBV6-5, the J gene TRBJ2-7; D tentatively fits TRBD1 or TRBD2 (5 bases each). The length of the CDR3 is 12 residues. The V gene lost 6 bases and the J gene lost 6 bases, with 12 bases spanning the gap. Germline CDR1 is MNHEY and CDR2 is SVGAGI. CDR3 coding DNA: TGTGCCAGCAGGATCCGGGACCCCGAGCAGTACTTC. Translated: CASRIRDPEQYF.

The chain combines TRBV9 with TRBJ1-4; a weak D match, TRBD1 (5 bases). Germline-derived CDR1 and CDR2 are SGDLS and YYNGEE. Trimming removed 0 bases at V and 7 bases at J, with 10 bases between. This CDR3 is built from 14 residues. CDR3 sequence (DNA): TGTGCCAGCAGCGTAGGAGCGGGGACTGAAAAACTGTTTTTT. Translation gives CASSVGAGTEKLFF. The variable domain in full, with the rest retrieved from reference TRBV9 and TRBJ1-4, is DSGVTQTPKHLITATGQRVTLRCSPRSGDLSVYWYQQSLDQGLQFLIQYYNGEERAKGNILERFSAQQFPDLHSELNLSSLELGDSALYFCASSVGAGTEKLFFGSGTQLSVL.

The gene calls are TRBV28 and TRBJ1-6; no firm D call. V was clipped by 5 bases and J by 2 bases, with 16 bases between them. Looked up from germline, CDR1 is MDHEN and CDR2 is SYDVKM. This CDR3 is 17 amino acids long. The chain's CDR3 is CASSPDPRGAYNSPLHF. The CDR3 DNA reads TGTGCCAGCAGTCCAGACCCCCGAGGCGCCTATAATTCACCCCTCCACTTT.

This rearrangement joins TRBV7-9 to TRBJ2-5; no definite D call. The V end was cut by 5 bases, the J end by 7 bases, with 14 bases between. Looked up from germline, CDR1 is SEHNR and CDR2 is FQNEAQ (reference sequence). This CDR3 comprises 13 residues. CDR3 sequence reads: CASSVPIPGTQYF. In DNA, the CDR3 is TGTGCCAGCAGCGTACCGATCCCAGGGACCCAGTACTTC.

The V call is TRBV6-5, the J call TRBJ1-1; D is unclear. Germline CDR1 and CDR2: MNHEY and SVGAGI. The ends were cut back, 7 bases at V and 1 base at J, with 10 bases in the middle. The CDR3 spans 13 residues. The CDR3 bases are TGTGCCAGCACCCCTATCTCGAACACTGAAGCTTTCTTT. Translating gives CASTPISNTEAFF.

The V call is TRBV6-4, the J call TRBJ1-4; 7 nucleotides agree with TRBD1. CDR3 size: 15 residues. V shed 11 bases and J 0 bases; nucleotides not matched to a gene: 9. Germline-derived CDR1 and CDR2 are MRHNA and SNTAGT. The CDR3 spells CAVGDRLATNEKLFF. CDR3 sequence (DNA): TGTGCCGTGGGGGACAGATTAGCAACTAATGAAAAACTGTTTTTT.

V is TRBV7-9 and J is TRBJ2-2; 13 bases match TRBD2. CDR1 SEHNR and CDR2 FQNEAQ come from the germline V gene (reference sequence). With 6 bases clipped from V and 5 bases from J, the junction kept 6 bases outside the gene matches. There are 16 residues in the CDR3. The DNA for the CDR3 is TGTGCCAGCAGGGAACTAGCGGGAGGGTCAACCGGGGAGCTGTTTTTT. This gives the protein CASRELAGGSTGELFF.

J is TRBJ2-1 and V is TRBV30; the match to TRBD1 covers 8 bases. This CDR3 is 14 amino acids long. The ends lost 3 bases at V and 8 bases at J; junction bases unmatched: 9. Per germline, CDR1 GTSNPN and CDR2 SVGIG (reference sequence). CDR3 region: CAWSTGQGNHEQFF. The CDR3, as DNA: TGTGCCTGGAGCACTGGACAGGGTAACCATGAGCAGTTCTTC. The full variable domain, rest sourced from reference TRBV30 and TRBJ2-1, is SQTIHQWPATLVQPVGSPLSLECTVEGTSNPNLYWYRQAAGRGLQLLFYSVGIGQISSEVPQNLSASRPQDRQFILSSKKLLLSDSGFYLCAWSTGQGNHEQFFGPGTRLTVL.

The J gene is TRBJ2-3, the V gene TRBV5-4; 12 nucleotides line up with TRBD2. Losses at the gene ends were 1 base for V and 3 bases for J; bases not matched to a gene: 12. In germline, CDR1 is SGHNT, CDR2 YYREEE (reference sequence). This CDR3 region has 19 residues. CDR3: CASSLSSGRAYVLTDTQYF. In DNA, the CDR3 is TGTGCCAGCAGCTTGTCTAGCGGGAGGGCCTATGTATTAACAGATACGCAGTATTTT.

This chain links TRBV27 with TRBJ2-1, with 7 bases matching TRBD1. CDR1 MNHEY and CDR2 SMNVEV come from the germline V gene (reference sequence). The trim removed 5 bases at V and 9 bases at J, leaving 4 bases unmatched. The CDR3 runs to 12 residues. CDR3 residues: CASSLTGVEQFF. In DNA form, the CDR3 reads TGTGCCAGCAGTCTTACAGGGGTTGAGCAGTTCTTC.